The clone carrying this T cell receptor (beta chain) occurred many times. The antigen remains unidentified. TCRdb reprocessed the 5' RACE reads via MiXCR and lists one record per CDR3 protein. The sample shows about 38,000 distinct CDR3 sequences, approximately 7.2% of them seen only once. The junction had 13 bases not matched to a gene; V was cut back by 4 bases and J by 7 bases. CDR1 DFQATT and CDR2 SNEGSKA come from the germline V gene (reference sequence). This CDR3 spans 14 amino acids. The data originate from a study of neurological immune-mediated disorders. General study points: HTLV-1-associated myelopathy showed the most TCR clonal expansion; multiple sclerosis the least, below healthy controls. There were no CDR3 amino acid sequences shared by expanded clones across subjects, a result suggesting private repertoires in all groups.

Healthy controls comprised blood bank volunteers in Maryland, USA. V and J are TRBV20-1 and TRBJ2-7, with 7 bases matching TRBD1. This TCR was recovered from a man aged 50-59 years in good health. The sequencing sample was made of CD4+ T cells from blood. The chain's CDR3 is CSATGRRGSFEQYF. CDR3 DNA sequence: TGCAGTGCTACAGGGCGCAGGGGGAGTTTTGAGCAGTACTTC.